This T cell receptor beta chain was recovered during a study of cytomegalovirus exposure and HLA in healthy donors. The PCR used 60 Vbeta and 13 Jbeta primers. This table comes from immunoSEQ multiplex PCR, and its TCRdb copy is limited to in-frame clones, with some not included. Among more than 95,000 clones listed, roughly three quarters were seen once. CDR3 length: 20 amino acids. J gave up 2 bases and V 5 bases, and 23 bases lay outside the gene matches. Germline CDR1 and CDR2: WNHNN and SYGVQD (reference sequence). The gene calls are TRBV10-1 and TRBJ2-7; 8 bases match TRBD2. The TCR originated in a male donor in good health and CMV-seronegative. Material for sequencing was PBMCs. The CDR3 DNA sequence: TGCGCCAGCAGTCAACTTATCCCCGTCGTGAGGAACGGGAGGGCCTACGAGCAGTACTTC. Amino acids: CASSQLIPVVRNGRAYEQYF.